This TCR beta chain was profiled in a study of T cell changes during pregnancy in multiple sclerosis. Sequenced by immunoSEQ multiplex PCR; TCRdb stores in-frame clones only, minus some. The table shows about 39,000 clones, with roughly 93% occurring only once. CDR1 is MNHEY and CDR2 is SVGAGI in the germline V gene. The CDR3 consists of 15 residues. The V segment lost 5 bases and the J segment 2 bases; nucleotides outside the gene matches: 2. The chain joins TRBV6-5 to TRBJ2-7; TRBD2 agrees at 14 bases. Sequenced material: CD4+ T cells from peripheral blood mononuclear cells, taken after pregnancy. The clonotype comes from a female donor with multiple sclerosis, enrolled in a pregnancy study. The CDR3 spells CASSLGLAGAYEQYF. In nucleotides, the CDR3 is TGTGCCAGCAGTCTGGGACTAGCGGGGGCCTACGAGCAGTACTTC.